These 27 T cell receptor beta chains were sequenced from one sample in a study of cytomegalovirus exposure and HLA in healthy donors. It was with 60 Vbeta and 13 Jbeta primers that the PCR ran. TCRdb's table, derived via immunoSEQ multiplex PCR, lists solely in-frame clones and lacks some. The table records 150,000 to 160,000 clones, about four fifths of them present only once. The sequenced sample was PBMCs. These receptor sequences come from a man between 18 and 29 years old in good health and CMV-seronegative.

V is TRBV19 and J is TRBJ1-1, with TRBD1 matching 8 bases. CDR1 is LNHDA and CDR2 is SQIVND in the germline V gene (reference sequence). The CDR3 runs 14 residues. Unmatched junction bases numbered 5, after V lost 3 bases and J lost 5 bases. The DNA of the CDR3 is TGTGCCAGTAGTATCCCCGGACAGGGAACTGAAGCTTTCTTT. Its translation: CASSIPGQGTEAFF.

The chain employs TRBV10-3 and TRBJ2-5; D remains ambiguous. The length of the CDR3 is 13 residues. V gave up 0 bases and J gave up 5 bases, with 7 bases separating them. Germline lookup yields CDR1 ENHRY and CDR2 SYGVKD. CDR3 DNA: TGTGCCATCAGTGAGTCCGCGCCGGAGACCCAGTACTTC. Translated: CAISESAPETQYF.

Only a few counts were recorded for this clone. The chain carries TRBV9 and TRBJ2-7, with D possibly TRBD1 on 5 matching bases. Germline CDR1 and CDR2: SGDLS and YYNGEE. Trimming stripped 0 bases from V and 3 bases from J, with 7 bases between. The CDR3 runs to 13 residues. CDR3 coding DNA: TGTGCCAGCAGCGTAGGTGACAGCTACGAGCAGTACTTC. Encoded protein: CASSVGDSYEQYF.

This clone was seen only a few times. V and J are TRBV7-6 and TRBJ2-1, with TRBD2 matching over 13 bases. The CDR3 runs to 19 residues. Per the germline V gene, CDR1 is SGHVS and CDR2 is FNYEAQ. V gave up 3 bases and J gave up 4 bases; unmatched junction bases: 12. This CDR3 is CASSLSGLAGRIDYNEQFF. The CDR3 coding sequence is TGTGCCAGCAGCTTGTCGGGACTAGCGGGGCGGATAGATTACAATGAGCAGTTCTTC. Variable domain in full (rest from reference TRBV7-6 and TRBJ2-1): GAGVSQSPRYKVTKRGQDVALRCDPISGHVSLYWYRQALGQGPEFLTYFNYEAQQDKSGLPNDRFSAERPEGSISTLTIQRTEQRDSAMYRCASSLSGLAGRIDYNEQFFGPGTRLTVL.

In DNA form, the CDR3 reads TGTGCCAGTTCCGGGACAGGGGGCGCGGAAGAAGAGCAGTACGTC. Translating gives CASSGTGGAEEEQYV. The V and J genes are TRBV19 and TRBJ2-7, with 12 bases matching TRBD1. The CDR3 is made up of 15 amino acids. The trim removed 8 bases at V and 7 bases at J, leaving 12 bases unmatched. CDR1 is LNHDA, CDR2 SQIVND, per germline (reference sequence).

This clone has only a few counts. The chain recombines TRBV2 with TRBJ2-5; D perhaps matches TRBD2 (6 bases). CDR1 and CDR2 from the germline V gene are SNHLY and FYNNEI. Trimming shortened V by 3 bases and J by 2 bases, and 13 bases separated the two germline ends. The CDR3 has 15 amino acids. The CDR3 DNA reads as TGTGCCAGCAGTGATAGCGGAACTCCTCAAGAGACCCAGTACTTC. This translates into CASSDSGTPQETQYF.

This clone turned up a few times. CDR3 nucleotide sequence: TGTGCCACCAGCAGAGGGGGGACGGGGGGTCAAGAGACCCAGTACTTC. Translated, it gives CATSRGGTGGQETQYF. This chain links TRBV15 with TRBJ2-5; 7 bases map to TRBD2. V lost 1 base to trimming and J lost 2 bases; unmatched junction nucleotides: 7. There are 16 residues in the CDR3. CDR1 LNHNV and CDR2 YYDKDF come from the germline V gene (reference sequence). Filled out from reference TRBV15 and TRBJ2-5, the complete variable domain reads DAMVIQNPRYQVTQFGKPVTLSCSQTLNHNVMYWYQQKSSQAPKLLFHYYDKDFNNEADTPDNFQSRRPNTSFCFLDIRSPGLGDTAMYLCATSRGGTGGQETQYFGPGTRLLVL.

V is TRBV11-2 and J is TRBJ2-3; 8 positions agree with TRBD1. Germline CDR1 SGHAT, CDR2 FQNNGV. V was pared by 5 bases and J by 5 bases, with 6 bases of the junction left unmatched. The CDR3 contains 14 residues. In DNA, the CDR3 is TGTGCCAGCAGCCCTGGACAGGGTGGAGATACGCAGTATTTT. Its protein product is CASSPGQGGDTQYF.

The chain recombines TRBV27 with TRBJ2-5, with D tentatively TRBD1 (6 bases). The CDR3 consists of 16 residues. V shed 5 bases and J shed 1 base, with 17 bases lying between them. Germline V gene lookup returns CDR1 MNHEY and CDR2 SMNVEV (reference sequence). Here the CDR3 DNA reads TGTGCCAGCAGTCCCCTTAGGGGGATGTCCCAAGAGACCCAGTACTTC. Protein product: CASSPLRGMSQETQYF.

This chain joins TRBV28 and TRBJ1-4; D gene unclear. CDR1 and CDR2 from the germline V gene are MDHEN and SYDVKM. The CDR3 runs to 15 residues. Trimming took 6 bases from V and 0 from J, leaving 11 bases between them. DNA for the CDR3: TGTGCCAGCAGCACAGCCGGGACAACTAATGAAAAACTGTTTTTT. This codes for CASSTAGTTNEKLFF.

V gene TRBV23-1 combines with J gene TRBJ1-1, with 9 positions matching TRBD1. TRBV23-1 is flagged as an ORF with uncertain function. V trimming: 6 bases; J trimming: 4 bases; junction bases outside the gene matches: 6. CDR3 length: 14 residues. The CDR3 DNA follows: TGCGCCAGCAGGCTGGACAGGGGTGGCACTGAAGCTTTCTTT. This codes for CASRLDRGGTEAFF.

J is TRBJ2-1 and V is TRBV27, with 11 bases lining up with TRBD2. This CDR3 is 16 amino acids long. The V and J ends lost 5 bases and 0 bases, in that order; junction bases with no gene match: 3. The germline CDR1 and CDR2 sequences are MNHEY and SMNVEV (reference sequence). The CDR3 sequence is CASSIAGGPSYNEQFF. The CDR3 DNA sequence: TGTGCCAGCAGTATAGCGGGGGGGCCCTCCTACAATGAGCAGTTCTTC.

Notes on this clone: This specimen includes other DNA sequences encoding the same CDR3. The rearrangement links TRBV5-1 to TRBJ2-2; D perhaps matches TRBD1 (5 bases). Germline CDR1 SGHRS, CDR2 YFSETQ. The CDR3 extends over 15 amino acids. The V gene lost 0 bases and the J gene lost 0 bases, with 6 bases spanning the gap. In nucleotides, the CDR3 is TGCGCCAGCAGCTTGGGACAGACGAACACCGGGGAGCTGTTTTTT. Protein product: CASSLGQTNTGELFF.

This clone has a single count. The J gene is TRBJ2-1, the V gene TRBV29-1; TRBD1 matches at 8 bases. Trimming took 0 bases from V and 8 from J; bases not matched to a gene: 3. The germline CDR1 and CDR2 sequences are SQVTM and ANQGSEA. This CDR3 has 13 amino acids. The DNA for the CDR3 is TGCAGCGTTGAAGATCAGGGGGCGGATGAGCAGTTCTTC. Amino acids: CSVEDQGADEQFF.

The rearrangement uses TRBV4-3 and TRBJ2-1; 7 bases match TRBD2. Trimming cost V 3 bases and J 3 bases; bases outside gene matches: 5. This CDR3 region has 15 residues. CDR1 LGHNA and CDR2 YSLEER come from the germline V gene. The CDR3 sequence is CASSQATSLYNEQFF. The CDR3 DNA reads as TGCGCCAGCAGCCAGGCGACTAGCCTCTACAATGAGCAGTTCTTC.

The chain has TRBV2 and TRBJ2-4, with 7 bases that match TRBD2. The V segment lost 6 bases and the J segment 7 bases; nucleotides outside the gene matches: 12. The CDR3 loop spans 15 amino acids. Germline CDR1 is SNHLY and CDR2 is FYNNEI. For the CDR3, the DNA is TGTGCCAGCAGGGGGGGGGTGGGAGAATGGAACATTCAGTACTTC. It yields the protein CASRGGVGEWNIQYF.

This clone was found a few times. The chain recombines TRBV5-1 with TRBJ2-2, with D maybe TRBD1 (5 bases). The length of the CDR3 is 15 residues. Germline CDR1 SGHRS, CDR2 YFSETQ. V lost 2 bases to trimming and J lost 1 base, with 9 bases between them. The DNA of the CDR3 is TGCGCCAGCAGCTTTTTACAGGTGAACACCGGGGAGCTGTTTTTT. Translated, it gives CASSFLQVNTGELFF.

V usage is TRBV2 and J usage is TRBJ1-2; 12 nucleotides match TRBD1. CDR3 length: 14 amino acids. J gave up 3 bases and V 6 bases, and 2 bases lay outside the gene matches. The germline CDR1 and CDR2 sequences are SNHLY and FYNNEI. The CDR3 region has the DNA TGTGCCAGCAGAGGGGACAGGGGGCACTATGGCTACACCTTC. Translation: CASRGDRGHYGYTF.

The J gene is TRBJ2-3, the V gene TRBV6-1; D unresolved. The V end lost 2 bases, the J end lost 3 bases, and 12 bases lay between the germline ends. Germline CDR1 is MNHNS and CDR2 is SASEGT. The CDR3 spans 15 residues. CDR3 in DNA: TGTGCCAGCAGTGAAAGGCTGGCTAGTACAGATACGCAGTATTTT. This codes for CASSERLASTDTQYF.

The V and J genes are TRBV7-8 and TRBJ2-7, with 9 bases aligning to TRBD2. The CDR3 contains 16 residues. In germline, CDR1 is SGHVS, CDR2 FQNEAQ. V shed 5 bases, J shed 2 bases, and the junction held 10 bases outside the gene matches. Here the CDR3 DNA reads TGTGCCAGCAGCCCCTACCGACTAGCGGATACCTACGAGCAGTACTTC. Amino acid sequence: CASSPYRLADTYEQYF.

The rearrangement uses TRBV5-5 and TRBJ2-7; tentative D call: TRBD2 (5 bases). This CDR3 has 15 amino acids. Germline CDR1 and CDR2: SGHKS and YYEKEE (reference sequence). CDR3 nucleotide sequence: TGTGCCAGCAGCTTAACCCTCGGGGAAGTGAAGGAGCAGTGCGTC. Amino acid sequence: CASSLTLGEVKEQCV.

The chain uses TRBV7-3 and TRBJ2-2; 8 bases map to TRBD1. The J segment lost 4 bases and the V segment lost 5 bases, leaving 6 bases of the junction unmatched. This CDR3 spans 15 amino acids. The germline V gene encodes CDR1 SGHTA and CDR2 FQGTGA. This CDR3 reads CASSHQGAGTGELFF. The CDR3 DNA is TGTGCCAGCAGCCACCAGGGGGCGGGCACCGGGGAGCTGTTTTTT.

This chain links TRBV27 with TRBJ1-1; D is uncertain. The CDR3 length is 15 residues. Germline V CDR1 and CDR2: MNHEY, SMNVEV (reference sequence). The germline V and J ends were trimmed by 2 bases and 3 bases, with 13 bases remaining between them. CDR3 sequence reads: CASSLTTEVYTEAFF. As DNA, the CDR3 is TGTGCCAGCAGTTTAACAACAGAAGTATACACTGAAGCTTTCTTT.

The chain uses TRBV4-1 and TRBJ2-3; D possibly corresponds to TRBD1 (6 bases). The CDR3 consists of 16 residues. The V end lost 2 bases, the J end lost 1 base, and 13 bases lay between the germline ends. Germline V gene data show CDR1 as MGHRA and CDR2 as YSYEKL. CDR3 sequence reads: CASSQPRDIRTDTQYF. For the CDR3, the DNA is TGCGCCAGCAGCCAACCTAGGGACATCCGCACAGATACGCAGTATTTT.

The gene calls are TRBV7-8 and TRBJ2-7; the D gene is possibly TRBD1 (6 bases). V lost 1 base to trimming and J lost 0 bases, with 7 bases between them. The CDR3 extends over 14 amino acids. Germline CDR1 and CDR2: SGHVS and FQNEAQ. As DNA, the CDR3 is TGTGCCAGCAGCTTAGGGGGGCCCTCCTACGAGCAGTACTTC. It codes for CASSLGGPSYEQYF.

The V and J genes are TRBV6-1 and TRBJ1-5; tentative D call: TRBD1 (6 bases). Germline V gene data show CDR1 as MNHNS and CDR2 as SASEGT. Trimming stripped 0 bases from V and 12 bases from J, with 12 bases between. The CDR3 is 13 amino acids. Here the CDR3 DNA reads TGTGCCAGCAGTGAAGCTGGGGGACAATGCCAGCATTTT. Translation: CASSEAGGQCQHF.

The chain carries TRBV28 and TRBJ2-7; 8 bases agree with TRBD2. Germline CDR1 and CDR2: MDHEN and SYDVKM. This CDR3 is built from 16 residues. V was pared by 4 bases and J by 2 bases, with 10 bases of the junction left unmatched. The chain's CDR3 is CASSSGGRGETYEQYV. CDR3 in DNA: TGTGCCAGCAGTTCCGGGGGGCGGGGGGAAACCTACGAGCAGTACGTC.